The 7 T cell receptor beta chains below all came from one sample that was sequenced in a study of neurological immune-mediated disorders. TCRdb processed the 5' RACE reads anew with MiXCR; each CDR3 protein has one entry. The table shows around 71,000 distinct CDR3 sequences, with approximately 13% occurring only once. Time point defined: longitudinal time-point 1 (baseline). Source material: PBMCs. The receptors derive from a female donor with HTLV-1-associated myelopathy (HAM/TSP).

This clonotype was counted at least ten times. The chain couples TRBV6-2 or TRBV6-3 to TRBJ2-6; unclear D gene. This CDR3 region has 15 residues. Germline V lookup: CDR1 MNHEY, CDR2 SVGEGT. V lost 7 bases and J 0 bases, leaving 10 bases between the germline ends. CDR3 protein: CASTSSNSGANVLTF. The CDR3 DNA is TGTGCCAGCACCTCTTCAAACTCTGGGGCCAACGTCCTGACTTTC.

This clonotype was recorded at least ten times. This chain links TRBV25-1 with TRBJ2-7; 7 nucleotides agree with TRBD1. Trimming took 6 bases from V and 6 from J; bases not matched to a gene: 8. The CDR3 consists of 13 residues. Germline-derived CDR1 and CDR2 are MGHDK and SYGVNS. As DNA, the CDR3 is TGTGCCAGCAGCGCCGACAACAGGGGCGAGCAGTACTTC. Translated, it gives CASSADNRGEQYF.

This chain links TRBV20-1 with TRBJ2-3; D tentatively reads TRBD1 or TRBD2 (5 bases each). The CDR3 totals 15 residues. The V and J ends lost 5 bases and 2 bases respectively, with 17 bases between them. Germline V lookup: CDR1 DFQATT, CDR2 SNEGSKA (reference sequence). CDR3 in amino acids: CSAGDRGDLTDTQYF. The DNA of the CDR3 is TGCAGTGCTGGGGACCGGGGTGATCTCACAGATACGCAGTATTTT.

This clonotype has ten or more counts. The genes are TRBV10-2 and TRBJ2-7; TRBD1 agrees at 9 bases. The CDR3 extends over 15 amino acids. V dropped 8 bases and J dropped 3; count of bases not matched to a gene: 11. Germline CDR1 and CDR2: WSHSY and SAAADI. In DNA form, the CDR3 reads TGCGCCAGCGGGGTTCCGGGACAGGGTCACTACGAGCAGTACTTC. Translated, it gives CASGVPGQGHYEQYF.

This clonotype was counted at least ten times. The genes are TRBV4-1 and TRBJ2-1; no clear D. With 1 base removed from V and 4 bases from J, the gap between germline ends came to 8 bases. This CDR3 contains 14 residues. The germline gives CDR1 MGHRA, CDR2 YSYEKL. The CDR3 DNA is TGCGCCAGCAGCCAAGGGCCGGGTTACAATGAGCAGTTCTTC. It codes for CASSQGPGYNEQFF.

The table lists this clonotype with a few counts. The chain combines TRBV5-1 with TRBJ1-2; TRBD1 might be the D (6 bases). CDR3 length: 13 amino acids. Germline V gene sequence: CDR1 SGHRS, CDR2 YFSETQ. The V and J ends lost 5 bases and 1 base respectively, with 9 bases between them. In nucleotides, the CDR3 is TGCGCCAGCAGACTACAGGGTAACTATGGCTACACCTTC. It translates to CASRLQGNYGYTF.

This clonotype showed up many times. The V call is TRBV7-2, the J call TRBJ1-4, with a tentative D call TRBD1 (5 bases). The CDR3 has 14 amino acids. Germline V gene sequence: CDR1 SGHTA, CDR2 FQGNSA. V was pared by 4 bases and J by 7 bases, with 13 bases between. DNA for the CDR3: TGTGCCAGCAGCTCATACGGGACTCTTGAAAAACTGTTTTTT. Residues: CASSSYGTLEKLFF.